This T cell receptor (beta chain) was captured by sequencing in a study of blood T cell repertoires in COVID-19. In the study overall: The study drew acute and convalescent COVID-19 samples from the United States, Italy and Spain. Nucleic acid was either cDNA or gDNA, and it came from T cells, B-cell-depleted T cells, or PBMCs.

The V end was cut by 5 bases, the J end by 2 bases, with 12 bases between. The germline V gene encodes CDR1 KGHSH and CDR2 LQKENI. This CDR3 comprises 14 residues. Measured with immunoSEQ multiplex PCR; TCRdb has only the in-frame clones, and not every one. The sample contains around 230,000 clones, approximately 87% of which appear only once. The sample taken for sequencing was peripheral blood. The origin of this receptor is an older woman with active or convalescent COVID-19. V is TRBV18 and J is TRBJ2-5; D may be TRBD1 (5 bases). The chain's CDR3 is CASSSRVTQETQYF. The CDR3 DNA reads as TGTGCCAGCTCATCCAGGGTCACTCAAGAGACCCAGTACTTC. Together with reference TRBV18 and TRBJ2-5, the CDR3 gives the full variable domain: NAGVMQNPRHLVRRRGQEARLRCSPMKGHSHVYWYRQLPEEGLKFMVYLQKENIIDESGMPKERFSAEFPKEGPSILRIQQVVRGDSAAYFCASSSRVTQETQYFGPGTRLLVL.